A single sample is the source of the 27 T cell receptor beta chains below, sequenced in a study of molecular identifiers for immune sequencing clone quantification. Via MiXCR, TCRdb re-called the PCR reads, giving one row per CDR3 protein. The table has hundreds of thousands of distinct CDR3 sequences, about 25% seen once. Sequencing was done on a sample of naive CD8+ T cells from blood, with Jurkat cell RNA spiked in. Sample subset: FACS-sorted CD8+CD4-CCR7+CD45RA+ naive T cells. The receptors were sampled from a human donor in good health. Some libraries in this study had Jurkat cell RNA spiked in.

This clonotype was counted many times. The chain uses TRBV19 and TRBJ1-1, with D tentatively TRBD1 (5 bases). This CDR3 has 11 residues. The V end was cut by 7 bases, the J end by 5 bases, with 8 bases between. In germline, CDR1 is LNHDA, CDR2 SQIVND (reference sequence). CDR3 coding DNA: TGTGCCAGTAACGGGGGGACTGAAGCTTTCTTT. This codes for CASNGGTEAFF.

In its sample, this clonotype was seen many times. The chain recombines TRBV19 with TRBJ2-5; tentative D call: TRBD2 (5 bases). CDR3 size: 16 residues. Trimming pared 4 bases from V and 1 base from J, leaving 16 bases between. CDR1 LNHDA and CDR2 SQIVND come from the germline V gene (reference sequence). The CDR3 loop reads CASSTERAVGQETQYF. CDR3 DNA sequence: TGTGCCAGTAGTACCGAGAGGGCGGTGGGCCAAGAGACCCAGTACTTC.

For this clonotype: This may arise from a read error, as a much more abundant clone is one base away. The chain is built from TRBV7-6 and TRBJ2-5, with 7 bases aligning to TRBD1. CDR1 SGHVS and CDR2 FNYEAQ come from the germline V gene. The CDR3 consists of 14 residues. Here the CDR3 reads CASRFDRVQEPQYF. CDR3 bases: TGTGCCAGCAGGTTCGACAGGGTGCAAGAGCCCCAGTACTTC.

This clonotype was recorded at least ten times. CDR3 sequence (DNA): TGTGCCAGCAGTTTATACAGGACAGCCAAAAACTATGGCTACACCTTC. Protein sequence: CASSLYRTAKNYGYTF. The V call is TRBV28, the J call TRBJ1-2, with D possibly being TRBD1 (6 bases). V dropped 1 base and J dropped 2 bases, with 14 bases sitting between them. Germline V CDR1 and CDR2: MDHEN, SYDVKM. The CDR3 is 16 residues long.

This clonotype was picked up many times. The CDR3 DNA reads TGTGCCAGCAGCTTAGATGGGGGTTGGTACGAGCAGTACTTC. Translation: CASSLDGGWYEQYF. This chain joins TRBV7-2 and TRBJ2-7, with D perhaps matching TRBD1 or TRBD2 (5 bases each). The length of the CDR3 is 14 residues. The germline V gene encodes CDR1 SGHTA and CDR2 FQGNSA. Trimming left V 1 base short and J 4 bases short, with 11 bases between. Together with reference TRBV7-2 and TRBJ2-7, the CDR3 gives the full variable domain: GAGVSQSPSNKVTEKGKDVELRCDPISGHTALYWYRQSLGQGLEFLIYFQGNSAPDKSGLPSDRFSAERTGGSVSTLTIQRTQQEDSAVYLCASSLDGGWYEQYFGPGTRLTVT.

This clonotype was recorded at least ten times. V gene TRBV28 combines with J gene TRBJ1-4; D is undetermined. The CDR3 extends over 15 amino acids. In germline, CDR1 is MDHEN, CDR2 SYDVKM. Trimming removed 6 bases from V and 0 bases from J, with 11 bases in between. As DNA, the CDR3 is TGTGCCAGCAGCCCCACCCCGGCAACTAATGAAAAACTGTTTTTT. It is translated as CASSPTPATNEKLFF.

This clonotype was observed at least ten times. The rearrangement joins TRBV4-1 to TRBJ1-1; a possible D gene is TRBD1 (5 bases). Trimming pared 5 bases from V and 8 bases from J, leaving 15 bases between. Germline V lookup: CDR1 MGHRA, CDR2 YSYEKL. The CDR3 sequence is 13 residues long. As DNA, the CDR3 is TGCGCCAGCAGCTTAAGCAGAAGGACAGAAGCTTTCTTT. Translating gives CASSLSRRTEAFF.

In this sample, this clonotype turned up a few times. The CDR3 DNA reads TGTGCCAGCAGTGAGGCTTTTCTTAGCGGAAACCAAGAGACCCAGTACTTC. As protein: CASSEAFLSGNQETQYF. The chain uses TRBV2 and TRBJ2-5; D may be TRBD2 (6 bases). V was clipped by 3 bases and J by 0 bases, with 17 bases between them. Germline V gene data show CDR1 as SNHLY and CDR2 as FYNNEI. The CDR3 length is 17 residues. The full variable domain, its missing parts supplied by reference TRBV2 and TRBJ2-5, is EPEVTQTPSHQVTQMGQEVILRCVPISNHLYFYWYRQILGQKVEFLVSFYNNEISEKSEIFDDQFSVERPDGSNFTLKIRSTKLEDSAMYFCASSEAFLSGNQETQYFGPGTRLLVL.

This clonotype was recorded many times. V and J are TRBV19 and TRBJ2-2; perhaps TRBD1 as D (6 bases). The CDR3 has 15 amino acids. V was clipped by 3 bases and J by 5 bases, with 13 bases between them. From germline, CDR1 is LNHDA and CDR2 SQIVND (reference sequence). CDR3 in DNA: TGTGCCAGTAGTATCGGGACACGAGGGACCGGGGAGCTGTTTTTT. Protein sequence: CASSIGTRGTGELFF.

On this clonotype itself: A much larger clone is a single base away; this may be a read error. This rearrangement joins TRBV19 to TRBJ2-7; D gene unclear. V lost 1 base and J 3 bases, leaving 13 bases between the germline ends. The CDR3 spans 15 residues. CDR1 LNHDA and CDR2 SQIVND come from the germline V gene (reference sequence). The CDR3 region has the DNA TGTGCCAGTAGTATAGGATTCGGCGGCAGCTACGAGCAGTACTTC. This gives the protein CASSIGFGGSYEQYF.

J is TRBJ2-7 and V is TRBV20-1; perhaps TRBD1 as D (5 bases). Germline values: CDR1 DFQATT, CDR2 SNEGSKA (reference sequence). The CDR3 runs to 13 residues. Trimming cost V 2 bases and J 2 bases, with 10 bases left between them. The CDR3 DNA is TGCAGTGCTAGATCAGGGCTCACCTACGAGCAGTACTTC. Its translation is CSARSGLTYEQYF.

In its sample, this clonotype was seen many times. This chain links TRBV5-5 with TRBJ2-7; a weak D match, TRBD2 (6 bases). From germline, CDR1 is SGHKS and CDR2 YYEKEE (reference sequence). The V end lost 3 bases, the J end lost 0 bases, and 13 bases lay between the germline ends. This CDR3 is 15 amino acids long. The CDR3 protein is CASSWREASSYEQYF. The CDR3, as DNA: TGTGCCAGCAGCTGGAGGGAGGCTAGCTCCTACGAGCAGTACTTC. The full variable domain, completed using reference TRBV5-5 and TRBJ2-7, is DAGVTQSPTHLIKTRGQQVTLRCSPISGHKSVSWYQQVLGQGPQFIFQYYEKEERGRGNFPDRFSARQFPNYSSELNVNALLLGDSALYLCASSWREASSYEQYFGPGTRLTVT.

This clonotype was found many times. The V gene is TRBV29-1, the J gene TRBJ2-7, with 8 bases identical to TRBD1. Germline trimming cut 6 bases from V and 0 bases from J; bases unmatched to any gene: 10. CDR1 and CDR2 from the germline V gene are SQVTM and ANQGSEA. There are 15 residues in the CDR3. CDR3 in amino acids: CSVRLDRVVSYEQYF. CDR3 nucleotide sequence: TGCAGCGTCCGATTGGACAGGGTAGTCTCCTACGAGCAGTACTTC.

This clonotype was observed a handful of times. The chain uses TRBV24-1 and TRBJ1-1; D is perhaps TRBD1 (6 bases). Per the germline V gene, CDR1 is KGHDR and CDR2 is SFDVKD. This CDR3 has 15 residues. Trimming shortened V by 2 bases and J by 0 bases, and 9 bases separated the two germline ends. The CDR3 loop is CATSDSQGLNTEAFF. CDR3 nucleotide sequence: TGTGCCACCAGTGATTCGCAGGGGTTGAACACTGAAGCTTTCTTT.

The chain uses TRBV3-1 and TRBJ2-1; D remains ambiguous. This CDR3 region has 14 residues. Germline CDR1 reads LGHDT; CDR2 reads YNNKEL (reference sequence). V was pared by 4 bases and J by 9 bases, with 16 bases between. This chain's CDR3 is CASSPGLGIAEQFF. The CDR3 coding sequence is TGTGCCAGCAGCCCAGGTCTTGGGATAGCTGAGCAGTTCTTC.

This clonotype turned up a few times. CDR3 sequence: CASSVTGTVPYEQYF. As DNA, the CDR3 is TGTGCCAGCAGTGTCACCGGGACAGTCCCCTACGAGCAGTACTTC. This sequence joins TRBV6-1 and TRBJ2-7; 7 bases map to TRBD1. Trimming cost V 4 bases and J 2 bases; bases outside gene matches: 8. Germline V lookup: CDR1 MNHNS, CDR2 SASEGT. CDR3 size: 15 residues.

The chain carries TRBV20-1 and TRBJ1-2, with 10 nucleotides matching TRBD1. This CDR3 spans 15 amino acids. With V trimmed by 5 bases and J by 2 bases, 8 bases remained unmatched. Per the germline V gene, CDR1 is DFQATT and CDR2 is SNEGSKA (reference sequence). Here the CDR3 reads CSARAPTGGNYGYTF. The CDR3 DNA reads TGCAGTGCTCGTGCCCCGACAGGGGGCAACTATGGCTACACCTTC.

The chain carries TRBV7-6 and TRBJ1-3, with D unclear. V shed 3 bases and J shed 0 bases, with 6 bases lying between them. Germline CDR1 is SGHVS and CDR2 is FNYEAQ. The CDR3 covers 14 residues. CDR3 nucleotide sequence: TGTGCCAGCAGCTTGCAGTACTCTGGAAACACCATATATTTT. Its protein product is CASSLQYSGNTIYF.

About this clonotype itself: Germline and junction disagree at one end, which may indicate a read error. V and J are TRBV12-3 or TRBV12-4 and TRBJ2-7; D possibly uses TRBD1 or TRBD2 (5 bases each). The CDR3 length is 13 residues. CDR3 region: CASSPGPTYEQHF. CDR3 nucleotide sequence: TGTGCCAGCAGTCCGGGGCCAACCTACGAGCAGCACTTC.

The V gene is TRBV7-3, the J gene TRBJ2-1; 10 positions agree with TRBD2. V gave up 3 bases and J gave up 4 bases; unmatched junction bases: 9. CDR1 is SGHTA, CDR2 FQGTGA, per germline. This CDR3 has 17 amino acids. The chain's CDR3 is CASSFMPGTSEYNEQFF. Written as DNA, the CDR3 is TGTGCCAGCAGCTTTATGCCCGGGACTAGCGAATACAATGAGCAGTTCTTC.

This clonotype came up many times. This chain links TRBV12-3 or TRBV12-4 with TRBJ2-7; no firm D call. V gave up 7 bases and J gave up 2 bases, with 18 bases separating them. The CDR3 length is 15 residues. The CDR3 DNA is TGTGCCAGCACCCTGGAACCCCGACCCGCCTACGAGCAGTACTTC. Amino acid sequence: CASTLEPRPAYEQYF.

This clonotype was detected a few times. This rearrangement joins TRBV20-1 to TRBJ2-3; 11 bases fit TRBD2. CDR3 size: 20 residues. The germline gives CDR1 DFQATT, CDR2 SNEGSKA (reference sequence). V was clipped by 0 bases and J by 4 bases; unmatched bases: 18. The CDR3 nucleotides read TGCAGTGCTAGAGATGAGCCCGTCTCTAGCGGGAGGTGGTCCCCAGATACGCAGTATTTT. It is translated as CSARDEPVSSGRWSPDTQYF.

The genes are TRBV30 and TRBJ2-7; D remains unclear. This CDR3 contains 13 residues. The V end lost 5 bases, the J end lost 3 bases, and 14 bases lay between the germline ends. Germline V gene data show CDR1 as GTSNPN and CDR2 as SVGIG (reference sequence). The CDR3 DNA is TGTGCCTGGGGTGAACTCAGCCGCTACGAGCAGTACTTC. Its protein product is CAWGELSRYEQYF.

This clonotype was counted a few times. The J gene is TRBJ1-5, the V gene TRBV9, with D perhaps matching TRBD1 (5 bases). The V end was cut by 5 bases, the J end by 0 bases, with 12 bases between. This CDR3 has 15 residues. Germline V lookup: CDR1 SGDLS, CDR2 YYNGEE. The CDR3 DNA reads TGTGCCAGCAGGCAGGGCCCATATAGCAATCAGCCCCAGCATTTT. Its protein is CASRQGPYSNQPQHF.

This clonotype has ten or more counts. The J gene is TRBJ2-6, the V gene TRBV20-1; TRBD1 matches 7 bases. CDR1 is DFQATT and CDR2 is SNEGSKA in the germline V gene (reference sequence). The V segment lost 5 bases and the J segment 2 bases; nucleotides outside the gene matches: 3. There are 14 residues in the CDR3. CDR3 DNA: TGCAGTGCTGAAGACAGGGCTGGGGCCAACGTCCTGACTTTC. Its protein product is CSAEDRAGANVLTF.

This clonotype turned up a few times. The chain has TRBV13 and TRBJ2-1; TRBD1 is a possible D gene (8 bases). There are 19 residues in the CDR3. The germline V and J ends were trimmed by 5 bases and 1 base, with 24 bases remaining between them. CDR1 is PRHDT and CDR2 is FYEKMQ in the germline V gene (reference sequence). DNA of the CDR3: TGTGCCAGCAGCGTCAACAGGGGGTCTAGCGGAGCATCCTACAATGAGCAGTTCTTC. It encodes CASSVNRGSSGASYNEQFF.

This clonotype was seen only a few times. The chain is built from TRBV7-2 and TRBJ2-1; 8 bases line up with TRBD1. The germline V gene encodes CDR1 SGHTA and CDR2 FQGNSA. J was trimmed by 1 base and V by 1 base; bases with no gene match: 6. This CDR3 has 17 amino acids. The DNA for the CDR3 is TGTGCCAGCAGCTTAGTCTCACAGGGGGGATCCTACAATGAGCAGTTCTTC. This encodes CASSLVSQGGSYNEQFF.